The clone carrying this TCR beta chain appeared a single time. Its target is unknown. Recording of this donor's CMV serostatus was not done. The PCR contained 60 Vbeta and 13 Jbeta primers. Generated by immunoSEQ multiplex PCR, the TCRdb table keeps only in-frame clones and is missing some. This sample yields about 230,000 clones, of which approximately 81% are seen a single time; 1% to 1.5% belongs to the top ten. The sample is drawn from a study of cytomegalovirus exposure and HLA in healthy donors. General study results and limits: The later analysis indicated that the majority of CMV-associated TCR beta chains appeared HLA-restricted. It was fewer than 200 TCR beta chains that were listed as cytomegalovirus-associated. Later analysis demonstrated an association between a missense DCLRE1C variant and TCR beta V- and J-gene trimming.

The receptor was isolated from a human donor in good health. The specimen was PBMCs.

CDR3 DNA: TGCGCCAGCTCAGGACTTCACACAGATACGCAGTATTTT. It translates to CASSGLHTDTQYF. This rearrangement joins TRBV10-1 to TRBJ2-3; TRBD2 might be the D (5 bases). The V and J ends lost 8 bases and 2 bases respectively, with 11 bases between them. The germline CDR1 and CDR2 sequences are WNHNN and SYGVQD (reference sequence). The CDR3 is 13 residues long.